This T cell receptor beta chain was recorded in a study of PD-1 blockade in classical Hodgkin lymphoma. This table comes from immunoSEQ multiplex PCR, and its TCRdb copy is limited to in-frame clones, with some not included. This sample has 25,000 to 35,000 clones, with under 90% found just once. Indicated time point: cycle 4 day 1 (C4D1), after 6 weeks of nivolumab. Following autologous stem cell transplantation, relapse occurred in every patient, and exposure to brentuximab vedotin varied. The study purified CD4+ T cells from thawed PBMCs using magnetic negative selection. CDR3 length: 16 amino acids. Germline V gene data show CDR1 as MGHRA and CDR2 as YSYEKL. The ends were cut back, 0 bases at V and 0 bases at J, with 10 bases in the middle.

This chain connects TRBV4-1 to TRBJ2-3; D not certain. The TCR sequence derives from a human donor with classical Hodgkin lymphoma. The source material was CD4+ T cells from blood, sampled before the fourth cycle of nivolumab. The CDR3 DNA reads as TGCGCCAGCAGCCAAGATGGTGGATCTAGCACAGATACGCAGTATTTT. The encoded protein is CASSQDGGSSTDTQYF.